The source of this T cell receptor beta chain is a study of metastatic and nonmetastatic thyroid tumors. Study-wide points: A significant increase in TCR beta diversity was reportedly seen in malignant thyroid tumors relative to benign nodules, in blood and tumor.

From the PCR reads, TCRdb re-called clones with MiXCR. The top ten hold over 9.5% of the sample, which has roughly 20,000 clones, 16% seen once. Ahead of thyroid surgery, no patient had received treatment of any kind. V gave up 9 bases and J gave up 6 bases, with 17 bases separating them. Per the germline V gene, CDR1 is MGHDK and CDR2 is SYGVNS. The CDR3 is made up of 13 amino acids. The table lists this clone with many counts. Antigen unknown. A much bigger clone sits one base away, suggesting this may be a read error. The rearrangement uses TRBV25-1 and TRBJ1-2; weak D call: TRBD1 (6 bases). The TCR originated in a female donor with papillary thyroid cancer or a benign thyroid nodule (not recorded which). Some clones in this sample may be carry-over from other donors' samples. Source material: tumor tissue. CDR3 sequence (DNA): TGTGCCAGTCGGCTTGGGCAGGGGAATGGCTACACCTTC. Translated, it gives CASRLGQGNGYTF.